Below, 28 T cell receptor beta chains from the same sample are listed, as sequenced in a study of T cell clonality in common variable immunodeficiency. The method was immunoSEQ multiplex PCR; TCRdb's version includes in-frame clones alone and lacks a portion of them. Altogether approximately 75,000 clones were found in the sample, and no singletons occur. The sample was peripheral blood mononuclear cells. The receptor set was obtained from a person aged 18-70 years in good health.

This clone was counted at least ten times. The read comes to an end 3 residues before the CDR3 does, leaving the germline J gene to fill in the end. This chain connects TRBV5-1 to TRBJ1-6; 10 nucleotides match TRBD1. After removal of 0 bases from V and 4 bases from J, the junction contained 4 bases not matched to a gene. The CDR3 has 17 amino acids. Germline CDR1 reads SGHRS; CDR2 reads YFSETQ. CDR3 loop: CASSLEGTGDYNSPLHF. CDR3 DNA (partial): TGCGCCAGCAGCTTGGAGGGGACAGGGGATTATAATTCACCC.

This clone was counted only a few times. The sequence runs out 3 residues before the end of the CDR3; the remainder is reconstructed from the germline J gene. The chain uses TRBV7-8 and TRBJ2-7; D tentatively fits TRBD1 or TRBD2 (5 bases each). V was pared by 6 bases and J by 3 bases, with 12 bases between. The CDR3 extends over 13 amino acids. Germline CDR1 is SGHVS and CDR2 is FQNEAQ. The CDR3 DNA, read in part, is TGTGCCAGCAGGGAACCGAGGGGCTACGAG. Protein sequence: CASREPRGYE. The full-length CDR3 reads as CASREPRGYEQYF. The full variable domain, in which reference TRBV7-8 and TRBJ2-7 provide the parts outside the CDR3, is GAGVSQSPRYKVAKRGQDVALRCDPISGHVSLFWYQQALGQGPEFLTYFQNEAQLDKSGLPSDRFFAERPEGSVSTLKIQRTQQEDSAVYLCASREPRGYEQYFGPGTRLTVT.

This clone was picked up many times. Sequencing ends 3 residues short of the CDR3 end; the germline J gene provides the rest. The gene calls are TRBV5-6 and TRBJ2-7; a weak D match, TRBD2 (5 bases). Germline V CDR1 and CDR2: SGHDT, YYEEEE. Between the trimmed V and J ends, which lost 0 bases and 1 base, there was a span of 11 bases. This CDR3 is 15 amino acids long. CDR3 bases read: TGTGCCAGCAGCTTGGCCGGGGTGGATTCCTACGAG. Its translation: CASSLAGVDSYE. The CDR3, in full, reads CASSLAGVDSYEQYF.

This clone has ten or more counts. Read data end 3 residues before the CDR3 end; the end is taken from the germline J gene. The V call is TRBV19, the J call TRBJ2-3, with TRBD2 as a possible D gene (6 bases). The V and J ends lost 6 bases and 0 bases respectively, with 13 bases between them. CDR3 length: 15 amino acids. The germline CDR1 and CDR2 sequences are LNHDA and SQIVND (reference sequence). The sequenced CDR3 bases are TGTGCCAGTAGCCCCGGGGACTTCAGCACAGATACG. Protein: CASSPGDFSTDT. The complete CDR3 sequence is CASSPGDFSTDTQYF.

This clone was seen ten or more times. The read gets to within 3 residues of the CDR3 end, and the germline J gene fills in the rest. The chain employs TRBV20-1 and TRBJ1-1; 7 bases fit TRBD1. The junction had 8 bases not matched to a gene; V was cut back by 7 bases and J by 0 bases. The germline V gene encodes CDR1 DFQATT and CDR2 SNEGSKA (reference sequence). The CDR3 totals 14 residues. The covered CDR3 bases are TGCAGTGTCCAGACAGGGCCGATGAACACTGAA. It translates to CSVQTGPMNTE. The full-length CDR3 reads as CSVQTGPMNTEAFF.

This clone showed up many times. The sequenced fragment ends 3 residues before the CDR3 boundary, so the rest is inferred from the germline J gene. The V call is TRBV12-3 or TRBV12-4, the J call TRBJ2-5; 13 nucleotides line up with TRBD2. Germline trimming cut 6 bases from V and 5 bases from J; bases unmatched to any gene: 15. CDR3 length equals 18 residues. Partial CDR3 DNA: TGTGCCAGCAGCTTTCCCCTCACTAGCGGGAGGGAGGGGGAGACC. It yields the protein CASSFPLTSGREGET. The whole CDR3 region reads CASSFPLTSGREGETQYF.

Ten or more counts support this clone. The DNA ends 3 residues before the CDR3 does, and the rest of the CDR3 is filled in from the germline J gene. This chain links TRBV19 with TRBJ1-5, with D possibly being TRBD1 (5 bases). The CDR3 sequence is 14 residues long. Per germline, CDR1 LNHDA and CDR2 SQIVND (reference sequence). V gave up 3 bases and J gave up 7 bases, with 13 bases separating them. The covered CDR3 bases are TGTGCCAGTAGTATCATCGAGGGGTACCAGCCC. It specifies CASSIIEGYQP. In full, the CDR3 is CASSIIEGYQPQHF.

This clone has ten or more counts. The junction shows a germline mismatch at one end, possibly a read error. The CDR3 end lies 3 residues beyond the end of the read and is filled in from the germline J gene. This chain joins TRBV4-2 and TRBJ2-7, with D possibly TRBD2 on 6 matching bases. The length of the CDR3 is 14 residues. Germline CDR1 is LGHNA and CDR2 is YNFKEQ. The CDR3 here is CASSQFSGDYEQYF. Incomplete CDR3 DNA: TGCGCCAGCAGCCAATTTAGCGGAGACTACGAG.

This clone was picked up many times. From the germline J gene comes the end of the CDR3, since the read stops 3 residues before it. This chain uses TRBV7-8 with TRBJ2-5; 7 bases map to TRBD1. The germline gives CDR1 SGHVS, CDR2 FQNEAQ. The V gene end was trimmed by 1 base and the J gene end by 1 base; junction bases not matched to a gene: 3. This CDR3 has 15 amino acids. CDR3 sequence reads: CASSLGWDSQETQYF. CDR3 bases read: TGTGCCAGCAGCTTAGGGTGGGACAGCCAAGAGACC. Supplemented by reference TRBV7-8 and TRBJ2-5, the full variable domain reads GAGVSQSPRYKVAKRGQDVALRCDPISGHVSLFWYQQALGQGPEFLTYFQNEAQLDKSGLPSDRFFAERPEGSVSTLKIQRTQQEDSAVYLCASSLGWDSQETQYFGPGTRLLVL.

This clone was picked up many times. The germline gene is not matched at one end of the junction; a read error may be the cause. The observed sequence ends 3 residues before the CDR3 terminus, with the missing tail filled in from the germline J gene. This chain links TRBV4-2 with TRBJ1-1; 7 positions match TRBD1. The CDR3 loop spans 12 amino acids. In germline, CDR1 is LGHNA, CDR2 YNFKEQ. CDR3 sequence: CASSLTGAEAFF. The part of the CDR3 DNA that was read is TGCGCCAGCAGCCTCACAGGGGCTGAA.

This clone appeared many times. The sequenced fragment ends 3 residues before the CDR3 boundary, so the rest is inferred from the germline J gene. This chain connects TRBV2 to TRBJ2-7, with 10 bases lining up with TRBD2. V trimming: 7 bases; J trimming: 2 bases; junction bases outside the gene matches: 5. The CDR3 length is 14 residues. In germline, CDR1 is SNHLY, CDR2 FYNNEI. This CDR3 reads CASNNLAGAYEQYF. The DNA read from the CDR3 is TGTGCCAGCAACAACCTAGCGGGAGCCTACGAG.

This clone was recorded at least ten times. The CDR3: CASSQTETRHQPQHF. The CDR3 bases that were read are TGTGCCAGCTCACAAACAGAAACCCGCCATCAGCCC. The V gene is TRBV18, the J gene TRBJ1-5; D gene ambiguous. The CDR3 extends 3 residues past the end of the read, so its final part is completed from the germline J gene. The CDR3 consists of 15 residues. The germline V gene has CDR1 KGHSH and CDR2 LQKENI. Trimming took 4 bases from V and 5 from J, leaving 15 bases between them.

This clone has ten or more counts. The read stops 3 residues short of the end of the CDR3; the missing end is completed from the germline J gene. The chain recombines TRBV10-1 with TRBJ2-5, with a weak D call TRBD1 (5 bases). The CDR3 runs to 14 residues. Germline-derived CDR1 and CDR2 are WNHNN and SYGVQD (reference sequence). V lost 3 bases, J lost 3 bases, and 11 bases lay in between. The CDR3 here is CASSDPRREETQYF. CDR3 DNA (partial): TGCGCCAGCAGTGACCCCCGCAGGGAAGAGACC.

This clone was seen ten or more times. The CDR3 end lies 3 residues beyond the end of the read and is filled in from the germline J gene. This chain connects TRBV9 to TRBJ2-5; 9 bases are shared with TRBD2. The CDR3 contains 16 residues. Trimming removed 0 bases from V and 2 bases from J; junction bases left unmatched: 5. Germline CDR1 and CDR2: SGDLS and YYNGEE. CDR3 bases read: TGTGCCAGCAGCGTAGGTCGAGCGGGAGGACAAGAGACC. Its protein product is CASSVGRAGGQET. The full CDR3 protein is CASSVGRAGGQETQYF.

This clone was counted ten times or more. Sequencing ends 3 residues short of the CDR3 end; the germline J gene provides the rest. The chain recombines TRBV12-3 or TRBV12-4 with TRBJ2-5; the match to TRBD2 covers 7 bases. V lost 0 bases to trimming and J lost 5 bases; unmatched junction nucleotides: 6. The CDR3 covers 15 residues. CDR3 DNA (partial): TGTGCCAGCAGTTTAGCGGGAGGGCCGGGGGAGACC. It translates to CASSLAGGPGET. The full CDR3 protein is CASSLAGGPGETQYF.

This clone was recorded at least ten times. The read halts 3 residues ahead of the CDR3 end, with the missing end drawn from the germline J gene. The V and J genes are TRBV14 and TRBJ2-7, with D unresolved. The germline V gene has CDR1 SGHDN and CDR2 FVKESK. V was pared by 2 bases and J by 0 bases, with 11 bases between. This CDR3 comprises 15 residues. CDR3 DNA, as far as it was read: TGTGCCAGCAGCCAATTCCCCGGGTACTCCTACGAG. Translation: CASSQFPGYSYE. In full, the CDR3 is CASSQFPGYSYEQYF.

This clone was seen at least ten times. CDR3 DNA, as far as it was read: TGTGCCAGCTCTGAGGGACAGGGGGGAGGAAACATT. Its protein product is CASSEGQGGGNI. The whole CDR3 region reads CASSEGQGGGNIQYF. V gene TRBV18 combines with J gene TRBJ2-4, with 11 bases fitting TRBD1. With the read ending 3 residues before the CDR3 end, the germline J gene is used to fill in that end. V dropped 6 bases and J dropped 6; count of bases not matched to a gene: 7. This CDR3 spans 15 amino acids. The germline gives CDR1 KGHSH, CDR2 LQKENI. The variable domain in full, with the rest retrieved from reference TRBV18 and TRBJ2-4, is NAGVMQNPRHLVRRRGQEARLRCSPMKGHSHVYWYRQLPEEGLKFMVYLQKENIIDESGMPKERFSAEFPKEGPSILRIQQVVRGDSAAYFCASSEGQGGGNIQYFGAGTRLSVL.

This clone was counted ten times or more. The read finishes 3 residues shy of the CDR3 end, and the germline J gene is used to complete it. The chain is built from TRBV7-2 and TRBJ1-2; D is possibly TRBD1 (6 bases). The CDR3 sequence is 14 residues long. Germline CDR1 is SGHTA and CDR2 is FQGNSA. The CDR3: CASSPPTGEGGYTF. The CDR3 bases that were read are TGTGCCAGCAGCCCGCCGACAGGTGAGGGGGGC. Full variable domain (missing parts from reference TRBV7-2 and TRBJ1-2): GAGVSQSPSNKVTEKGKDVELRCDPISGHTALYWYRQSLGQGLEFLIYFQGNSAPDKSGLPSDRFSAERTGGSVSTLTIQRTQQEDSAVYLCASSPPTGEGGYTFGSGTRLTVV.

In its sample, this clone was seen many times. The read finishes 3 residues shy of the CDR3 end, and the germline J gene is used to complete it. The chain is built from TRBV7-2 and TRBJ2-7; TRBD1 aligns across 8 bases. Germline V gene sequence: CDR1 SGHTA, CDR2 FQGNSA. J was trimmed by 0 bases and V by 5 bases; bases with no gene match: 6. The CDR3 contains 15 residues. Partial CDR3 DNA: TGTGCCAGCAGCCGGACAGGGTTCAACTCCTACGAG. It is translated as CASSRTGFNSYE. The whole CDR3 sequence reads CASSRTGFNSYEQYF.

Points on this clone: Germline is not matched at one junction end, which may reflect a read error. The read finishes 3 residues shy of the CDR3 end, and the germline J gene is used to complete it. J is TRBJ1-1 and V is TRBV7-9, with a weak D call TRBD1 (5 bases). Germline lookup yields CDR1 SEHNR and CDR2 FQNEAQ (reference sequence). The CDR3 has 14 residues. The chain's CDR3 is CSSSSTSGGTEAFF. The sequenced CDR3 bases are TGTTCCAGCAGCTCGACATCGGGGGGGACTGAA. Full variable domain (remainder filled in from reference TRBV7-9 and TRBJ1-1): DTGVSQNPRHKITKRGQNVTFRCDPISEHNRLYWYRQTLGQGPEFLTYFQNEAQLEKSRLLSDRFSAERPKGSFSTLEIQRTEQGDSAMYLCSSSSTSGGTEAFFGQGTRLTVV.

This clone came up many times. Coverage ceases 3 residues before the CDR3 finishes, and the germline J gene fills in the end. The chain is built from TRBV7-6 and TRBJ2-1; 9 bases are shared with TRBD2. In germline, CDR1 is SGHVS, CDR2 FNYEAQ. V was clipped by 2 bases and J by 5 bases; unmatched bases: 10. The CDR3 is made up of 17 amino acids. CDR3 loop: CASSLLGGRAMNNEQFF. Partial CDR3 DNA: TGTGCCAGCAGCTTATTAGGCGGGAGGGCCATGAACAATGAG.

This clone appeared many times. The junction shows a germline mismatch at one end, possibly a read error. Read sequence stops 3 residues before the CDR3 end, and the germline J gene provides the missing end. V usage is TRBV4-2 and J usage is TRBJ2-7; TRBD2 might be the D (6 bases). This CDR3 spans 16 amino acids. Germline lookup yields CDR1 LGHNA and CDR2 YNFKEQ. This chain's CDR3 is CASSTRRGEALYEQYF. The CDR3 bases that were read are TGCGCCAGCAGCACCCGACGCGGGGAGGCCCTGTACGAG.

This clone showed up many times. Coverage ceases 3 residues before the CDR3 finishes, and the germline J gene fills in the end. The V and J genes are TRBV6-2 or TRBV6-3 and TRBJ2-1; maybe TRBD2 (5 bases). The CDR3 consists of 15 residues. Trimming took 6 bases from V and 1 from J, leaving 13 bases between them. Germline V gene data show CDR1 as MNHEY and CDR2 as SVGEGT. The covered CDR3 bases are TGTGCCAGCAGACCACTAGTGACATCCTACAATGAG. It yields the protein CASRPLVTSYNE. The CDR3 as a whole reads CASRPLVTSYNEQFF.

In its sample, this clone was seen many times. The read gets to within 3 residues of the CDR3 end, and the germline J gene fills in the rest. V usage is TRBV10-3 and J usage is TRBJ2-7, with D possibly matching TRBD2 (6 bases). Deletions cut 0 bases from V and 2 bases from J, with 14 bases between. CDR1 is ENHRY and CDR2 is SYGVKD in the germline V gene. The CDR3 covers 16 residues. Here the CDR3 reads CAISESNGLATYEQYF. The part of the CDR3 DNA that was read is TGTGCCATCAGTGAGTCGAACGGGCTAGCGACCTACGAG.

This clone has a count of ten or more. The CDR3 end lies 3 residues beyond the end of the read and is filled in from the germline J gene. The V gene is TRBV9, the J gene TRBJ2-1, with 10 bases matching TRBD2. Germline assignment: CDR1 SGDLS and CDR2 YYNGEE. CDR3 size: 15 residues. After removal of 0 bases from V and 7 bases from J, the junction contained 4 bases not matched to a gene. The CDR3 region is CASSVDGAGGNEQFF. CDR3 bases read: TGTGCCAGCAGCGTAGACGGAGCGGGAGGGAATGAG.

This clone occurred many times. Read data end 3 residues before the CDR3 end; the end is taken from the germline J gene. V usage is TRBV20-1 and J usage is TRBJ2-5; D is unclear. CDR3 length: 15 residues. The ends were cut back, 0 bases at V and 1 base at J, with 12 bases in the middle. CDR1 is DFQATT and CDR2 is SNEGSKA in the germline V gene (reference sequence). The CDR3: CSARDWAGTQETQYF. The CDR3 DNA, read in part, is TGCAGTGCTAGAGATTGGGCAGGAACCCAAGAGACC.

This clone has ten or more counts. CDR3 in amino acids: CASSPSGLAKNIQYF. The CDR3 DNA, read in part, is TGTGCCAGCTCACCGTCGGGACTAGCCAAAAACATT. The rearrangement uses TRBV18 and TRBJ2-4; a possible D gene is TRBD2 (6 bases). The read gets to within 3 residues of the CDR3 end, and the germline J gene fills in the rest. The ends were cut back, 3 bases at V and 0 bases at J, with 9 bases in the middle. CDR3 length equals 15 residues. Germline values: CDR1 KGHSH, CDR2 LQKENI.

The sample holds many counts of this clone. The CDR3 end lies 3 residues beyond the end of the read and is filled in from the germline J gene. This chain connects TRBV15 to TRBJ1-2; 10 nucleotides agree with TRBD1. This CDR3 comprises 15 residues. From germline, CDR1 is LNHNV and CDR2 YYDKDF (reference sequence). Trimming at V came to 3 bases and at J to 0 bases, leaving 1 base not matched to a gene. The covered CDR3 bases are TGTGCCACCAGCAGGGGGACAGGGGCTAACTATGGC. As protein: CATSRGTGANYG. The whole CDR3 sequence reads CATSRGTGANYGYTF.